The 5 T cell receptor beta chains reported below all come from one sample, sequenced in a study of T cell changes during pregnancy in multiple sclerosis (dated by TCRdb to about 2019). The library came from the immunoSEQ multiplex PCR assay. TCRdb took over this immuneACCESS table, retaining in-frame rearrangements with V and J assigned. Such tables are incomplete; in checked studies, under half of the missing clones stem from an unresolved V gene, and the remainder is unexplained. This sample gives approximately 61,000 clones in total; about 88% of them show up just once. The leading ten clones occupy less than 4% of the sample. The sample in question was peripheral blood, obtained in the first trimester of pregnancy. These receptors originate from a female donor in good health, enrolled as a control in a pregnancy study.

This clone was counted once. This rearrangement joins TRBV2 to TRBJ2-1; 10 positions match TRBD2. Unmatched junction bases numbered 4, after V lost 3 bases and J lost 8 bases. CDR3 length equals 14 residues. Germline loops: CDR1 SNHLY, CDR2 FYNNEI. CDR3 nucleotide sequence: TGTGCCAGCAGTGAGAGCGGGAGGGCCTATGAGCAGTTCTTC. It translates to CASSESGRAYEQFF.

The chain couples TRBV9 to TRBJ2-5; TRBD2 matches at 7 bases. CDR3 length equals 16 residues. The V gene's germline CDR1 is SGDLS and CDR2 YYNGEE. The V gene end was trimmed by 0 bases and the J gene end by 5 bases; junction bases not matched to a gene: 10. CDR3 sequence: CASSVEGGVDGETQYF. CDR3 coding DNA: TGTGCCAGCAGCGTAGAGGGAGGGGTGGATGGCGAGACCCAGTACTTC.

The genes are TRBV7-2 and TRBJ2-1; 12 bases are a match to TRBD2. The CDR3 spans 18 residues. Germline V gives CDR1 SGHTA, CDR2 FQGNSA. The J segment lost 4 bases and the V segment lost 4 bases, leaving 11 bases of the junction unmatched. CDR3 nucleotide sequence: TGTGCCAGCAGCTCGACGACTAGCGGGGGCCCCCTATACAATGAGCAGTTCTTC. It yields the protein CASSSTTSGGPLYNEQFF.

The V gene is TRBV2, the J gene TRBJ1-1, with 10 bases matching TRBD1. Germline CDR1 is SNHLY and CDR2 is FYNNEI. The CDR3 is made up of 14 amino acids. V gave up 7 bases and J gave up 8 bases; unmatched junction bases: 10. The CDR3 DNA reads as TGTGCCAGCAAGGAGATGAGACAGGGGGCCGAAGCTTTCTTT. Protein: CASKEMRQGAEAFF. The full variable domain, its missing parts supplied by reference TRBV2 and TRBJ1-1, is EPEVTQTPSHQVTQMGQEVILRCVPISNHLYFYWYRQILGQKVEFLVSFYNNEISEKSEIFDDQFSVERPDGSNFTLKIRSTKLEDSAMYFCASKEMRQGAEAFFGQGTRLTVV.

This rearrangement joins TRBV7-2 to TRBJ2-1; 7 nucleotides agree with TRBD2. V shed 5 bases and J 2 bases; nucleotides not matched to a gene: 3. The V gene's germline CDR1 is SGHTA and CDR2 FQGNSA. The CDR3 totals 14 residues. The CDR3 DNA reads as TGTGCCAGCAGCCCCGGACTAGCCTACAATGAGCAGTTCTTC. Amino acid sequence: CASSPGLAYNEQFF.